This T cell receptor beta chain appears in the sequencing data of a study of cytomegalovirus exposure and HLA in healthy donors. Study-wide findings and caveats: What was likely a sequencing artifact was a cluster of highly shared sequence variants.

About this clone itself: Its antigen is not known.

The PCR contained 60 Vbeta and 13 Jbeta primers. Only in-frame clones appear in the TCRdb table, and some are missing; sequencing was by immunoSEQ multiplex PCR. The data show 200,000 to 250,000 clones, around 80% seen once. The germline gives CDR1 LNHNV, CDR2 YYDKDF (reference sequence). This CDR3 is built from 15 residues. The J segment lost 2 bases and the V segment lost 0 bases, leaving 1 base of the junction unmatched. V is TRBV15 and J is TRBJ2-7, with 10 bases lining up with TRBD2. The origin of this receptor is a woman between 40 and 50 years old in good health and CMV-seropositive. Material for sequencing was PBMCs. The CDR3 loop is CATSRDLAGAYEQYF. The CDR3 DNA reads as TGTGCCACCAGCAGAGATCTAGCGGGAGCCTACGAGCAGTACTTC.